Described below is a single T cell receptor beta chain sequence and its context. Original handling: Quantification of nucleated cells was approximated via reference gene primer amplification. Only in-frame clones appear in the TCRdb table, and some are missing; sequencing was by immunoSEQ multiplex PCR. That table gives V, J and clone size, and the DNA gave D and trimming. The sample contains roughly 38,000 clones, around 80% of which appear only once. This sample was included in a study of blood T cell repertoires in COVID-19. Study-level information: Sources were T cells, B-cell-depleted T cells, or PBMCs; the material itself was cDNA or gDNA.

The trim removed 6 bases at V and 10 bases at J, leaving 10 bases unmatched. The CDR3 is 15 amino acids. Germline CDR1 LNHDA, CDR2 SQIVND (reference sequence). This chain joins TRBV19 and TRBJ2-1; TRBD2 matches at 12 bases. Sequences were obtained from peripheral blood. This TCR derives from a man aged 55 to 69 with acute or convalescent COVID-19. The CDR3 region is CASSPSGRAFGEQFF. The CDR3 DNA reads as TGTGCCAGTAGCCCTAGCGGGAGGGCCTTCGGGGAGCAGTTCTTC. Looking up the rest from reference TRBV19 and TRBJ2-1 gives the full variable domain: DGGITQSPKYLFRKEGQNVTLSCEQNLNHDAMYWYRQDPGQGLRLIYYSQIVNDFQKGDIAEGYSVSREKKESFPLTVTSAQKNPTAFYLCASSPSGRAFGEQFFGPGTRLTVL.